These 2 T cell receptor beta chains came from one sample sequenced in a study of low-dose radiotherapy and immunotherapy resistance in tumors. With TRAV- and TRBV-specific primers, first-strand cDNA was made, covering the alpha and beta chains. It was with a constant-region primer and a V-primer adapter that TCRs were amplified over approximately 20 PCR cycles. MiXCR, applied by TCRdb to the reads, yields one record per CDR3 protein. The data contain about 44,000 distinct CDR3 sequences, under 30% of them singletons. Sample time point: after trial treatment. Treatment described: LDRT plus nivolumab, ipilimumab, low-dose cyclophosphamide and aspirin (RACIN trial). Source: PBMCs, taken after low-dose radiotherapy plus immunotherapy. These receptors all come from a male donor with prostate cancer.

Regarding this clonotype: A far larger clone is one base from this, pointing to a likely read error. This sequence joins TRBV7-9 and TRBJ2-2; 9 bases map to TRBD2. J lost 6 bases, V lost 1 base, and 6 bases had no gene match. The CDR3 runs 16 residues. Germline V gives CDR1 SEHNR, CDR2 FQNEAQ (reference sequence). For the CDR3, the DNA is TGTGCCAGCAGCTTAGTGGGAGCGGGAGGTGCCGGGGAGCTGTTTTTT. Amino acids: CASSLVGAGGAGELFF.

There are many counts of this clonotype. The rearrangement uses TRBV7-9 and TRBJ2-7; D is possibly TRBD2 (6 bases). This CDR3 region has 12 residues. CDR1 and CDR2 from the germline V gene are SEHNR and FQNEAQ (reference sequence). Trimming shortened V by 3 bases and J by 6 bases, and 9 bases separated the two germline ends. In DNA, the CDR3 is TGTGCCAGCAGCTTCGTGGGACTCGAGCAGTACTTC. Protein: CASSFVGLEQYF.